This TCR beta chain was identified during a study of Ad26.COV2.S vaccination and SARS-CoV-2 variants. Per the germline V gene, CDR1 is SQVTM and CDR2 is ANQGSEA. This CDR3 spans 13 amino acids. V lost 4 bases to trimming and J lost 4 bases, with 13 bases between them. Treatment meaning: around 19 received Ad26.COV2.S at low or high dose, single or two shots; several received placebo; per-sample allocation not given. Specimen acquisition occurred on day 63 following the initial vaccine or placebo injection. This clone was observed a single time. Data came from immunoSEQ multiplex PCR; TCRdb stores just in-frame clones and leaves some out. Among approximately 460,000 clones listed, about 89% were seen once.

The sample in question was peripheral blood, obtained in a trial of Ad26.COV2.S vaccine versus placebo. The rearrangement uses TRBV29-1 and TRBJ2-5; maybe TRBD2 (7 bases). The TCR originated in a person between 18 and 59 years old who received the Ad26.COV2.S COVID-19 vaccine or a placebo. CDR3 coding DNA: TGCAGCGTTGGGCTAGGGGGGGGAGAGACCCAGTACTTC. Translated, it gives CSVGLGGGETQYF.